The sequence of this TCR beta chain was determined in a study of T-cell memory formation after mild COVID-19. At the level of the study: Across donors, TCR clusters were largely donor specific.

CDR1 and CDR2 from the germline V gene are SEHNR and FQNEAQ (reference sequence). The CDR3 totals 16 residues. Trimming left V 5 bases short and J 3 bases short, with 14 bases between. TCRdb passed the 5' RACE reads through MiXCR, listing each CDR3 protein once. In the table there are a few hundred thousand distinct CDR3 sequences, around 28% of which are singletons. This clonotype was seen once. Antigen: not known. Study results and caveats: A second wave of clones peaked on day 37, and their SARS-CoV-2 specificity went unconfirmed. Pre-infection memory already had some responding clones, implying cross-reactive memory joined. Mainly in CM and EM were contracting CD4+ clones; CD8+ were in EMRA.

The source is an adult woman who had mild COVID-19 (a few samples of this study predate the infection). Cell type and time point are not known. The chain employs TRBV7-9 and TRBJ2-6; no firm D call. The source material was PBMCs or a T cell subset sorted from them (not recorded which). CDR3 sequence: CASSPKAPSGANVLTF. The CDR3 coding sequence is TGTGCCAGCAGCCCCAAGGCGCCCAGTGGGGCCAACGTCCTGACTTTC.